This entry features one T cell receptor beta chain sequence. V lost 2 bases, J lost 0 bases, and 19 bases stayed unmatched. The germline V gene has CDR1 ENHRY and CDR2 SYGVKD. CDR3 length: 21 residues. Clones were sequenced by immunoSEQ multiplex PCR, and TCRdb holds only the in-frame ones, with some missing. This sample has some 100,000 clones, with approximately 95% found just once. The data derive from a study of control samples from healthy donors and cancer patients. Material for sequencing was blood. The chain is built from TRBV10-3 and TRBJ2-7, with TRBD2 identical over 10 bases. The clonotype comes from a man aged 18 to 30 in good health. CDR3 coding DNA: TGTGCCATCAGTGAGACCTCCCGACTAGCGGGCCTGGATAGGAGCTCCTACGAGCAGTACTTC. This codes for CAISETSRLAGLDRSSYEQYF.